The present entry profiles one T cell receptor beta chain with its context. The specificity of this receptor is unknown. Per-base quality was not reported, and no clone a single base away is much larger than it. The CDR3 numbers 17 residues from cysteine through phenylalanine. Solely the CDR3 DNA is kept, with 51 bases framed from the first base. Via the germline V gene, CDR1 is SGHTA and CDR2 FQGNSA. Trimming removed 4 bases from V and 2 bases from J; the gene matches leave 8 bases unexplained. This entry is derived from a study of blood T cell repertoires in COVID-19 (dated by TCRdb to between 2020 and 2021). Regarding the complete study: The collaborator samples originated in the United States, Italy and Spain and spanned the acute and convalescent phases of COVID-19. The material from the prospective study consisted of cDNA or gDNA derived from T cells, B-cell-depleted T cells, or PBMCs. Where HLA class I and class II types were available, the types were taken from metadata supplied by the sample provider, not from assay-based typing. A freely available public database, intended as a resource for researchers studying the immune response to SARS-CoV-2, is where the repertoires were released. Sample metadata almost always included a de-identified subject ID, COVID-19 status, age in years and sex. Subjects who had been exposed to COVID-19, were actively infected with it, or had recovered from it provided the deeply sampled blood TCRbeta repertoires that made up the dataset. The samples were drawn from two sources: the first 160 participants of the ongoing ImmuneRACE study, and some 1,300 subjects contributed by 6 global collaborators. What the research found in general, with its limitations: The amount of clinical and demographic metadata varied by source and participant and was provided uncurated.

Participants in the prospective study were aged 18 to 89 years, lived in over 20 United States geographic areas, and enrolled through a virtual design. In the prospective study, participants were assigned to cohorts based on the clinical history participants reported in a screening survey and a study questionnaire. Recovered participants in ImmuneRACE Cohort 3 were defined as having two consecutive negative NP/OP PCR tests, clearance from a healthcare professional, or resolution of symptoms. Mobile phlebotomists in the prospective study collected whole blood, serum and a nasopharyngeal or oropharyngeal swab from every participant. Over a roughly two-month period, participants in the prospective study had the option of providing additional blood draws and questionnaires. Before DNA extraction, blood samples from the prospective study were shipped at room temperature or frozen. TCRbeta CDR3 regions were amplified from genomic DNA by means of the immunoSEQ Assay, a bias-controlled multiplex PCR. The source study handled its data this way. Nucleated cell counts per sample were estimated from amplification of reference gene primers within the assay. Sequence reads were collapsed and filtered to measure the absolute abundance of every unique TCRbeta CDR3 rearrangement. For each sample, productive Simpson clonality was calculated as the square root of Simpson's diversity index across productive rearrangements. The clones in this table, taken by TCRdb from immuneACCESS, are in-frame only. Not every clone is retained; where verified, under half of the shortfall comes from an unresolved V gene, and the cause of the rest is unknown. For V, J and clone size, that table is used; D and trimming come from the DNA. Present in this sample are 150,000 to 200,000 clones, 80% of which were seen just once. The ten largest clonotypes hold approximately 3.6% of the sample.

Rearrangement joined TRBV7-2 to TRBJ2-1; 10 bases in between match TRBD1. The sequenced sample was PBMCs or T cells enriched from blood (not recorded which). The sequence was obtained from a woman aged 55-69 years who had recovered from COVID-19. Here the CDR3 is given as CASSSRLGQGAYNEQFF. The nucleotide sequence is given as TGTGCCAGCAGCTCCCGACTCGGACAGGGGGCCTACAATGAGCAGTTCTTC.